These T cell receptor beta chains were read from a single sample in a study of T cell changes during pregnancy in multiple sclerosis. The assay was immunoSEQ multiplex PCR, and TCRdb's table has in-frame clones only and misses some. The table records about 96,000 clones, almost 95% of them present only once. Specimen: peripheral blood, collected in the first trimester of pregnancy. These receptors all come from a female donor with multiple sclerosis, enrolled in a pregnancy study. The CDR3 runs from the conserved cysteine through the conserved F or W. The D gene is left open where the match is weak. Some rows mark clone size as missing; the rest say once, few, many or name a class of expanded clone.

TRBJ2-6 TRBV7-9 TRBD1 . TGTGCCAGCAGCTTAGCGGGACAGGGTACTGGGGCCAACGTCCTGACTTTC CASSLAGQGTGANVLTF
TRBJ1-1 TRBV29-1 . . TGCAGCGTTGATACGCCCGAAGGGGACACTGAAGCTTTCTTT CSVDTPEGDTEAFF
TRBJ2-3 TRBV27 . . TGTGCCAGCTGCTGTGAAGCGGGTCTACTGAGCACAGATACGCAGTATTTT CASCCEAGLLSTDTQYF
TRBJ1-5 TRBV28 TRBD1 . TGTGCCAGCAGTATACAGGGGATGGGGTTAGTGAGCAATCAGCCCCAGCATTTT CASSIQGMGLVSNQPQHF
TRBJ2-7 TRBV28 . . TGTGCCAGCAGTCCGGGGCAGGGGTACGAGCAGTACTTC CASSPGQGYEQYF
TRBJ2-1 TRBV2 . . TGTGCCAGCACGGGGAGCTACAATGAGCAGTTCTTC CASTGSYNEQFF
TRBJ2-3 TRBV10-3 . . TGTGCCACAGGGATCGGAGATACGCAGTATTTT CATGIGDTQYF
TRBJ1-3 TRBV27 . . TGTGCCAGCAGTCAGCGACAGGCTGGAAACACCATATATTTT CASSQRQAGNTIYF
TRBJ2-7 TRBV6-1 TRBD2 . TGTGCCAGCAGTGAAGCGTCCCCCCTCGGACTAGTTATATTCGCCTACGAGCAGTACTTC CASSEASPLGLVIFAYEQYF
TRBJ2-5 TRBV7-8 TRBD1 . TGTGCCAGCAGCTTAACAACAGGGGGAGAGACCCAGTACTTC CASSLTTGGETQYF
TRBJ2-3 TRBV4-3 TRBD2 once TGCGCCAGCAGCAAAAGGGTTCTAGCGGAGGGCACAGATACGCAGTATTTT CASSKRVLAEGTDTQYF
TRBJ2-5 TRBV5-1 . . TGCGCCAGCAGCTTCGGCGGGACAGCGCCTAGGGAGACCCAGTACTTC CASSFGGTAPRETQYF
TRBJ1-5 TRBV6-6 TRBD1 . TGTGCCAGCAGTTACGGGACAGGGGGCTATCAGCCCCAGCATTTT CASSYGTGGYQPQHF
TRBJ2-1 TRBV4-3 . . TGCGCCAGCAGCCAAGGGACTTTCGACAATGAGCAGTTCTTC CASSQGTFDNEQFF
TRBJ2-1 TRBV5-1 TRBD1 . TGCGCCAGCAGTTACAGGGGCGATGAGCAGTTCTTC CASSYRGDEQFF
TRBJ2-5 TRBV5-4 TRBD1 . TGTGCCAGCAGCCTGGAGGACAGGGAGGAGACCCAGTACTTC CASSLEDREETQYF
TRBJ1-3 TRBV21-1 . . TGTGCCAGCAGCAGAGGTGGGTTTGCTGGAAACACCATATATTTT CASSRGGFAGNTIYF
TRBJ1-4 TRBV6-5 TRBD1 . TGTGCCAGCATCGGCGAGAGGGGGCGCGGAAAACTGTTTTTT CASIGERGRGKLFF
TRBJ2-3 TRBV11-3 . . TGTGCCAGCAGCTTAGTTCACCAGCGGGCCACAGATACGCAGTATTTT CASSLVHQRATDTQYF
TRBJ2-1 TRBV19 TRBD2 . TGTGCCAGTAGTAGCGGACTAGCGGGTAGCTCCTACAATGAGCAGTTCTTC CASSSGLAGSSYNEQFF
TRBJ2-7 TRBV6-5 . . TGTGCCAGCAGTCATCGCCAGGGGCTGACCTACGAGCAGTACTTC CASSHRQGLTYEQYF
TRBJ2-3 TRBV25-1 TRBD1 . TGTGCCAGCAACATGGGACAGGGGGTTGCGGGAGCGCAGTATTTT CASNMGQGVAGAQYF
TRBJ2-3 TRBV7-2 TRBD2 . TGTGCCAGCAGCTTACTGGGGGGGGCAGATACGCAGTATTTT CASSLLGGADTQYF
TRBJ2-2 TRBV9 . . TGTGCCAGCTCCAAAACCGGGGAGCTGTTTTTT CASSKTGELFF
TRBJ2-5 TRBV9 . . TGTGCCAGCAGCCCGGCGGAAGGAGGGACCCAGTACTTC CASSPAEGGTQYF
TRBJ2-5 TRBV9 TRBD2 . TGTGCCAGCAGTTCAACCGGGACTAGCCAAGAGACCCAGTACTTC CASSSTGTSQETQYF
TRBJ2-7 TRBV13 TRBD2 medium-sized TGTGCCAGCAGTCAATGGACTAGCGGGAGGGCCTGGTCGGCCTACGAGCAGTACTTC CASSQWTSGRAWSAYEQYF
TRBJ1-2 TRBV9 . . TGTGCCAGCAGCGTAGCTCAAGAAATCGGCTATGGCTACACCTTC CASSVAQEIGYGYTF
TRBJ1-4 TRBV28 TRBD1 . TGTGCCAGCAGTTTCGGGCAGGGGGCGAGTAATGAAAAACTGTTTTTT CASSFGQGASNEKLFF
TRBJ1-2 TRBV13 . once TGTGCCAGCAGCTTAGTAGGGGGATGGCGGAGATACACCTTC CASSLVGGWRRYTF
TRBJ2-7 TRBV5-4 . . TGTGCCAGCAGCTTGTTTTCACAGGGCCACGAGCAGTACTTC CASSLFSQGHEQYF
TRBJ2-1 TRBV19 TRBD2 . TGTGCCAGTACCGGGACTAGCAGCAATGAGCAGTTCTTC CASTGTSSNEQFF
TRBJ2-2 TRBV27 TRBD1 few TGTGCCAGCAGTCTGCGACAGGGGACGACCGGGGAGCTGTTTTTT CASSLRQGTTGELFF
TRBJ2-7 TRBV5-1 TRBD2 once TGCGCCAGCAGGCCTATATGGACTAGCGGTTCCTACGAGCAGTACTTC CASRPIWTSGSYEQYF
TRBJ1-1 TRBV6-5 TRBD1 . TGTGCCAGCAGTAGTGACAGGGGGCGAAACACTGAAGCTTTCTTT CASSSDRGRNTEAFF
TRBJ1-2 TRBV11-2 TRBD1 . TGTGCCAGCAGCTTAAACAGGGGGAGTGGCTACACCTTC CASSLNRGSGYTF
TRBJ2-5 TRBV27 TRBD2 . TGTGCCAGCAGTTTATCGGGGAGGGTCCAAGAGACCCAGTACTTC CASSLSGRVQETQYF
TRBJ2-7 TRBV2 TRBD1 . TGTGCCAGCAGTGAAGGGGGTTGGGACAGGGGTTACGAGCAGTACTTC CASSEGGWDRGYEQYF
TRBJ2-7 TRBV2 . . TGTGCCGGGGGGACAGACCTCTACGAGCAGTACTTC CAGGTDLYEQYF
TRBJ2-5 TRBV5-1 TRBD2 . TGCGCCAGCAGCTCGCGGACTAGCGGGAGGGCCGGGCAAGAGACCCAGTACTTC CASSSRTSGRAGQETQYF
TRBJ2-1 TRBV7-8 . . TGTGCCAGCAGCATGGTGGTGAGTCTAGGGGATGAGCAGTTCTTC CASSMVVSLGDEQFF
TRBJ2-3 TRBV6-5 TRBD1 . TGTGCCAGCAGCAGGGGACAGAGGGGCACAGATACGCAGTATTTT CASSRGQRGTDTQYF
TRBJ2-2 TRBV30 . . TGTGCCTGGACGACGGGGGACACCGGGGAGCTGTTTTTT CAWTTGDTGELFF
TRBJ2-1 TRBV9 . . TGTGCCAGCAGCGTAGCTGTTGAGCAGTTCTTC CASSVAVEQFF
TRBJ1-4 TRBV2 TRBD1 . TGTGCCAGCAGAAGGGAAGGGACAGGGGGAGAAAAACTGTTTTTT CASRREGTGGEKLFF
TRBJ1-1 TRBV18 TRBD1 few TGTGCCAGCTCACCACTGACAGGGTTGAACACTGAAGCTTTCTTT CASSPLTGLNTEAFF
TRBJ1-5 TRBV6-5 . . TGTGCCAGCCAGAATTCAGGGGGCAATCAGCCCCAGCATTTT CASQNSGGNQPQHF
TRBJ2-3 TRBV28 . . TGTGCCAGTCTAGGGGGAGGGCCAGTTACGCAGTATTTT CASLGGGPVTQYF
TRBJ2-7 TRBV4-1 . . TGCGCCAGCAGCCAAGATCGGTATAAGCAGTACTTC CASSQDRYKQYF
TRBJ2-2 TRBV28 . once TGTGCCAGCGTCGGTCAGGTGAACACCGGGGAGCTGTTTTTT CASVGQVNTGELFF
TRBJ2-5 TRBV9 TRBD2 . TGTGCCAGCAGCGTAGAAGAGCTAGCGGACCAGGCCCAGTACTTC CASSVEELADQAQYF
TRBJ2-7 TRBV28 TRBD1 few TGTGCCAGCAGTCGACAGGGATGGCAGCAGTACTTC CASSRQGWQQYF
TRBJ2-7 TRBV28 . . TGTGCCAGCAGTTCCCCCGGCGAGCAGTACTTC CASSSPGEQYF
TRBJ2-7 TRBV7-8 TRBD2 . TGTGCCAGCAGCTTCTTGCCGGGACTAGGGTACGAGCAGTACTTC CASSFLPGLGYEQYF
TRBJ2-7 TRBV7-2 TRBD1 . TGTGCCAGCAGCGTAGATAGGGGACAGGCCGAGCAGTACTTC CASSVDRGQAEQYF
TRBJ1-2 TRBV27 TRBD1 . TGTGCCAGCAGTTCTACAGGGGGCAGGGGCTACACCTTC CASSSTGGRGYTF
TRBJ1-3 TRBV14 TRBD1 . TGTGCCAGCAGCCGATCGACAGGGTGGTCTGGAAACACCATATATTTT CASSRSTGWSGNTIYF